Following are 10 T cell receptor beta chains from one sample sequenced in a study of T cell clonality in common variable immunodeficiency. Profiling relied on immunoSEQ multiplex PCR, and the TCRdb table lists in-frame clones only, not all of them. The data show around 32,000 clones, with none appearing a single time. Sequenced material: peripheral blood mononuclear cells. Receptors originate from a person aged 18 to 69 in good health.

A few counts support this clone. Read coverage stops 3 residues before the CDR3 terminus; the germline J gene supplies the remainder. V and J are TRBV7-6 and TRBJ2-5; possibly TRBD1 for D (6 bases). CDR1 and CDR2 (germline): SGHVS, FNYEAQ. This CDR3 has 15 amino acids. The CDR3 sequence: CASSLFSGGQETQYF. The sequenced part of the CDR3 DNA is TGTGCCAGCAGCTTATTTAGTGGGGGCCAGGAAACC.

This clone occurred many times. The CDR3 end lies 3 residues beyond the end of the read and is filled in from the germline J gene. V is TRBV7-3 and J is TRBJ2-5, with D maybe TRBD2 (5 bases). This CDR3 comprises 15 residues. V gave up 5 bases and J gave up 5 bases, with 18 bases separating them. From germline, CDR1 is SGHTA and CDR2 FQGTGA. CDR3 in amino acids: CASSRKRPLGETQYF. Partial CDR3 DNA: TGTGCCAGCAGCAGGAAGCGGCCCCTGGGGGAGACC.

This clone came up many times. The read finishes 3 residues shy of the CDR3 end, and the germline J gene is used to complete it. J is TRBJ2-1 and V is TRBV13, with D tentatively TRBD2 (6 bases). This CDR3 has 14 amino acids. V was trimmed by 4 bases and J by 2 bases, leaving 9 bases between them. CDR1 and CDR2 from the germline V gene are PRHDT and FYEKMQ (reference sequence). CDR3 DNA, as far as it was read: TGTGCCAGCAGCTACGGGGGTACCTACAATGAG. Its translation is CASSYGGTYNE. The whole CDR3 reads CASSYGGTYNEQFF. Based on the CDR3 plus reference TRBV13 and TRBJ2-1, the full variable domain is AAGVIQSPRHLIKEKRETATLKCYPIPRHDTVYWYQQGPGQDPQFLISFYEKMQSDKGSIPDRFSAQQFSDYHSELNMSSLELGDSALYFCASSYGGTYNEQFFGPGTRLTVL.

This clone was counted many times. The read gets to within 3 residues of the CDR3 end, and the germline J gene fills in the rest. V usage is TRBV11-2 and J usage is TRBJ2-7; D unresolved. Germline V gives CDR1 SGHAT, CDR2 FQNNGV. Trimming shortened V by 5 bases and J by 4 bases, and 6 bases separated the two germline ends. This CDR3 comprises 11 residues. The CDR3 reads CASSPHYEQYF. The part of the CDR3 DNA that was read is TGTGCCAGCAGCCCCCATTACGAG.

In this sample, this clone turned up many times. The CDR3 end lies 3 residues beyond the end of the read and is filled in from the germline J gene. The chain joins TRBV7-3 to TRBJ2-3; TRBD2 agrees at 8 bases. Losses at the gene ends were 5 bases for V and 4 bases for J; bases not matched to a gene: 17. Germline CDR1 reads SGHTA; CDR2 reads FQGTGA. The CDR3 runs 18 residues. CDR3 DNA, as far as it was read: TGTGCCAGCAGCCTGGGAGCTCTACCGGGACTAGTCTCAGATACG. Residues: CASSLGALPGLVSDT. The entire CDR3 sequence reads CASSLGALPGLVSDTQYF.

On this clone: With the read ending 3 residues before the CDR3 end, the germline J gene is used to fill in that end. The chain employs TRBV10-3 and TRBJ2-1, with 7 bases matching TRBD2. Unmatched junction bases numbered 9, after V lost 6 bases and J lost 7 bases. The CDR3 length is 14 residues. Germline CDR1 and CDR2: ENHRY and SYGVKD. CDR3 bases read: TGTGCCATCAGCACCCAGCGGGAAGTGAATGAG. As protein: CAISTQREVNE. The full-length CDR3 reads as CAISTQREVNEQFF.

This clone was found a few times. The read stops 3 residues short of the end of the CDR3; the missing end is completed from the germline J gene. This chain connects TRBV10-2 to TRBJ2-5, with D possibly being TRBD2 (5 bases). Germline lookup yields CDR1 WSHSY and CDR2 SAAADI. This CDR3 is 14 amino acids long. V lost 10 bases to trimming and J lost 0 bases, with 15 bases between them. Here the CDR3 reads CATTKADHQETQYF. The part of the CDR3 DNA that was read is TGCGCCACCACCAAAGCGGACCACCAAGAGACC.

This clone was picked up many times. Sequencing ends 3 residues short of the CDR3 end; the germline J gene provides the rest. The J gene is TRBJ1-2, the V gene TRBV5-1, with 8 positions matching TRBD1. V lost 4 bases, J lost 1 base, and 12 bases stayed unmatched. The CDR3 consists of 17 residues. Germline lookup yields CDR1 SGHRS and CDR2 YFSETQ. This CDR3 is CASSPSGGSRNNYGYTF. The CDR3 bases that were read are TGCGCCAGCAGCCCATCAGGGGGCTCCCGGAATAACTATGGC.

The sample holds many counts of this clone. The read halts 3 residues ahead of the CDR3 end, with the missing end drawn from the germline J gene. The sample contains more than one DNA sequence encoding this CDR3. The chain is built from TRBV20-1 and TRBJ2-7; D possibly corresponds to TRBD1 (6 bases). Between the trimmed V and J ends, which lost 0 bases and 5 bases, there was a span of 14 bases. CDR1 is DFQATT, CDR2 SNEGSKA, per germline (reference sequence). This CDR3 spans 14 amino acids. CDR3 amino acids: CSARDVRGKDEQYF. The sequenced part of the CDR3 DNA is TGCAGTGCTAGAGATGTCAGGGGTAAGGACGAG.

This clone was counted only a few times. The read stops 3 residues short of the end of the CDR3; the missing end is completed from the germline J gene. The rearrangement uses TRBV19 and TRBJ1-4; 7 bases align to TRBD1. The CDR3 has 18 residues. In germline, CDR1 is LNHDA, CDR2 SQIVND (reference sequence). Trimming cost V 1 base and J 3 bases; bases outside gene matches: 11. The CDR3 spells CASSIGQGSAVANEKLFF. CDR3 bases read: TGTGCCAGTAGTATAGGACAGGGTTCGGCGGTGGCTAATGAAAAA.